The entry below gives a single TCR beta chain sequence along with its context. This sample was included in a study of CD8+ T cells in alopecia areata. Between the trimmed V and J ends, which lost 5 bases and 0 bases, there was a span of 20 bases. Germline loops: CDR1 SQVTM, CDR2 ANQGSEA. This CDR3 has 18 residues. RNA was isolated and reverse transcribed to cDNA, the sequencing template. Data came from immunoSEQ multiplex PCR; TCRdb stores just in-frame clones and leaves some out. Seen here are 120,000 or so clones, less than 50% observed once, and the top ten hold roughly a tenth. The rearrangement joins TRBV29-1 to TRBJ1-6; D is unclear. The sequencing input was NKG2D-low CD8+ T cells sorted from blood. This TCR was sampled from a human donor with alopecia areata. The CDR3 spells CSVILSQEGGSYNSPLHF. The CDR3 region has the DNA TGCAGCGTTATACTCTCTCAGGAAGGCGGCTCCTATAATTCACCCCTCCACTTT.